This TCR beta chain appears in the sequencing data of a study of untreated major depressive disorder. Study-wide findings and caveats: TRBV05-01 (Vbeta 5.1) usage was higher in CD4+ T cells of depressed patients than controls. Private clones made up every subject's top five TRBV05-01 clones.

No psychiatric drugs, including antidepressants, for at least 8 weeks beforehand. Thawed PBMCs underwent magnetic negative selection for CD4+ T cells. The CDR3 loop spans 14 amino acids. Per germline, CDR1 SGHAT and CDR2 FQNNGV. The V end lost 1 base, the J end lost 7 bases, and 8 bases lay between the germline ends. As to this clone: What it recognizes is unknown.

Measured with immunoSEQ multiplex PCR; TCRdb has only the in-frame clones, and not every one. The repertoire holds roughly 17,000 clones, with about 92% as singletons. Sequencing input: CD4+ T cells from PBMCs. The sequence was collected from a woman in her thirties or forties with major depressive disorder. The chain employs TRBV11-2 and TRBJ1-6; tentative D call: TRBD1 (5 bases). The CDR3 sequence: CASSLGGGNSPLHF. The CDR3 bases are TGTGCCAGCAGCTTAGGGGGCGGGAATTCACCCCTCCACTTT.